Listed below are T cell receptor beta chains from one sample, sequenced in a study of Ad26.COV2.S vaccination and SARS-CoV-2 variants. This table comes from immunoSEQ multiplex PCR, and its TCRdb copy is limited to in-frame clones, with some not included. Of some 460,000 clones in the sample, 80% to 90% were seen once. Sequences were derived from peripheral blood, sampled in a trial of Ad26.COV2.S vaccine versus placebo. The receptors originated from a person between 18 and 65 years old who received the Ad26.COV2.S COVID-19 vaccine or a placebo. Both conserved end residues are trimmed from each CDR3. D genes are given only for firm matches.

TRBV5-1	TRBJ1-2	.	ASSRSGQRLANYGYT
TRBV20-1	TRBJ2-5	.	SARGPETQY
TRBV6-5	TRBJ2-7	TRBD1	ASSPGTGWNEQY
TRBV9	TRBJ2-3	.	ASSPGLSSDTQY
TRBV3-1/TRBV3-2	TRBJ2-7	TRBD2	ASSQGGGRTHEQY
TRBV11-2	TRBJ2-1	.	ASSLERTTEQF
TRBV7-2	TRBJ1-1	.	ASSLGRTNTEAF
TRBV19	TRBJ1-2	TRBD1	ASKTRDYRGVGGYT
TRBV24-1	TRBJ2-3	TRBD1	ATSGHGQAGTDTQY
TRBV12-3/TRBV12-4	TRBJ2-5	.	ASTLTIEETQY
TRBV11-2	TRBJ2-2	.	ASSSGWAGELF
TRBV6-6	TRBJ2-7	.	ASSYGSSEDYEQY
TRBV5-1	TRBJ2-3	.	ASRRTATDTQY
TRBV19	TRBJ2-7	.	ASSITLKTLIGEQY
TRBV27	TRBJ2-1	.	ASTQAAGVPSEQF
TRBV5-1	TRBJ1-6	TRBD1	ASKAGGNSPLH
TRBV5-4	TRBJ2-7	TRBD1	ASSWTPMDRKAYEQY
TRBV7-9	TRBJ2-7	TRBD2	ASSLGTSGIKQY
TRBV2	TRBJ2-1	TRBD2	ASSERTSTEQF
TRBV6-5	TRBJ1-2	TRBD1	ASSYADRGTGGYT
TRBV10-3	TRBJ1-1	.	AISESRSGTENTEAF
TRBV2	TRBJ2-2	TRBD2	ASGREDTGELF
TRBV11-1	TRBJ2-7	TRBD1	ASSLESGTGYEQY
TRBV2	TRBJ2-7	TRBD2	ASSLAGGPPEQY
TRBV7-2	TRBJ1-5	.	ASSLVVGVGQPQH
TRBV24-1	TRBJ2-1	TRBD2	ATSGNLAGGDNEQF
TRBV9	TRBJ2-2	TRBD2	ASSPLGDYANTGELF
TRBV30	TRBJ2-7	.	AWRAPGRGGYEQY
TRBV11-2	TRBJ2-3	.	ASSLAVARGDTQY
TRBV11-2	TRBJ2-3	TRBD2	ASSFDPHGTSDRQDTQY
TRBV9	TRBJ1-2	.	ASSVFVGADNYGYT
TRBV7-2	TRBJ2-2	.	ASSLVASNTGELF
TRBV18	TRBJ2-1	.	ASSRQGGGNEQF
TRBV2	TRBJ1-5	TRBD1	ASSEGRQGQGQPQH
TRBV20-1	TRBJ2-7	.	SASYGADRNSYEQY
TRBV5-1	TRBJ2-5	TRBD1	ASSTPGQGARETQY
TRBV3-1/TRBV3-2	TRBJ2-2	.	ASSNDRPNTGELF
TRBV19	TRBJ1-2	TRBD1	ASSWGQGYGYT
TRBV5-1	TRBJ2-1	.	ASSLWTFHEQF
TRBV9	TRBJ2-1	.	ASSVGRSYNEQF
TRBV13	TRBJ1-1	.	ASSQISLTEAF